This is a list of T cell receptor beta chains from one sample in a study of blood T cell repertoires in COVID-19. Profiled with immunoSEQ multiplex PCR; TCRdb holds only in-frame clones, not every one. The sample shows some 310,000 clones, almost 90% of them seen only once. The sample comprised peripheral blood. Receptor source: a woman between 25 and 40 years old with COVID-19, enrolled during active disease. Both conserved end residues are part of each CDR3. Each record gives: clone size, D gene, J gene, CDR3 length, V gene, CDR3 DNA, CDR3 protein. D genes are given only for firm matches. Rows give clone size only sometimes, using once, few, many, or a class for an expanded clone.

>-|TRBD1|TRBJ2-1|16|TRBV24-1
TGTGCCACCAGTGATTCTCAGGACAGGGGTAGGAATGAGCAGTTCTTC
CATSDSQDRGRNEQFF
>-|-|TRBJ1-1|14|TRBV2
TGTGCCAGCATCACCGGGGGGGTTAGGACTGAAGCTTTCTTT
CASITGGVRTEAFF
>-|-|TRBJ1-4|15|TRBV28
TGTGCCAGCAGTTTCCGTATGGTAGCTAATGAAAAACTGTTTTTT
CASSFRMVANEKLFF
>-|-|TRBJ1-3|15|TRBV11-2
TGTGCCAGCAGCCTGCCTTCACAGACTGGAAACACCATATATTTT
CASSLPSQTGNTIYF
>-|-|TRBJ1-1|13|TRBV5-1
TGCGCCAGCAGCTTGGATCAGAACACTGAAGCTTTCTTT
CASSLDQNTEAFF
>-|-|TRBJ1-4|17|TRBV4-1
TGCGCCAGCAGCCAAGATCGGGGGGTCTCAACTAATGAAAAACTGTTTTTT
CASSQDRGVSTNEKLFF
>-|TRBD1|TRBJ2-7|13|TRBV10-3
TGTGCCACATCCGGGACAGGGCCCTACGAGCAGTACTTC
CATSGTGPYEQYF
>-|-|TRBJ2-1|13|TRBV15
TGTGCCACCAGCGCCTCGGGGGAAAATGAGCAGTTCTTC
CATSASGENEQFF
>-|TRBD1|TRBJ2-1|12|TRBV9
TGTGCCAGCAGCGTAGACAGGGGGCTGCAGTTCTTC
CASSVDRGLQFF
>-|TRBD2|TRBJ2-1|18|TRBV5-1
TGCGCCAGCAGCTTATTTCCAACCAGCGGGAGTGCCTACAATGAGCAGTTCTTC
CASSLFPTSGSAYNEQFF
>-|TRBD1|TRBJ2-7|13|TRBV11-1
TGTGCCAGCAGCTCAGGGACAGGGTACGAGCAGTACTTC
CASSSGTGYEQYF
>-|TRBD2|TRBJ2-7|14|TRBV24-1
TGTGCCACCAGTGACTCCGGGACTACCTACGAGCAGTACTTC
CATSDSGTTYEQYF
>-|-|TRBJ2-7|14|TRBV10-3
TGTGCCATCAGTGGTGGCCCCAGCTCCTACGAGCAGTACTTC
CAISGGPSSYEQYF
>-|-|TRBJ1-3|14|TRBV24-1
TGTGCCACCAGGGGGCTAACAGGGGGAAACACCATATATTTT
CATRGLTGGNTIYF
>-|-|TRBJ2-7|14|TRBV3-1/TRBV3-2
TGTGCCAGCAGCCAAGGGGGTGAGGGTTACGAGCAGTACTTC
CASSQGGEGYEQYF
>-|TRBD2|TRBJ2-1|16|TRBV7-6
TGTGCCAGCAGCTTGCTAAGGGCGGGAGAATGGAATGAGCAGTTCTTC
CASSLLRAGEWNEQFF
>-|-|TRBJ1-2|11|TRBV7-9
TGTGCCAGCAGCTTAGCAGGGGCTGGGACCTTC
CASSLAGAGTF
>-|TRBD2|TRBJ2-1|15|TRBV27
TGTGCCAGCAGTTCACTAGCGGGAGTCTCTAGTGAGCAGTTCTTC
CASSSLAGVSSEQFF
>once|TRBD2|TRBJ2-1|15|TRBV27
TGTGCCAGCAGTTTAGCGGGGGAGTCCTACAATGAGCAGTTCTTC
CASSLAGESYNEQFF
>-|TRBD2|TRBJ2-1|15|TRBV7-2
TGTGCCAGCAGCTCTTCTAGCGGGAGTATGGATGAGCAGTTCTTC
CASSSSSGSMDEQFF
>-|-|TRBJ1-2|14|TRBV27
TGTGCCAGCAGTTCTACCTCGTCCGTCTATGGCTACACCTTC
CASSSTSSVYGYTF
>once|TRBD1|TRBJ1-4|13|TRBV19
TGTGCCAGTAGTAGGGACAGGGGAGAAAAACTGTTTTTT
CASSRDRGEKLFF
>-|-|TRBJ1-5|13|TRBV30
TGTGCCTGGAGTGCGGGTGACAATCAGCCCCAGCATTTT
CAWSAGDNQPQHF
>-|TRBD2|TRBJ2-3|17|TRBV6-2/TRBV6-3
TGTGCCAGCAGCCGGCGGACTAGCGGCCTTAGCACAGATACGCAGTATTTT
CASSRRTSGLSTDTQYF
>-|-|TRBJ2-7|13|TRBV5-1
TGCGCCAGCAGCCTGTGGGACACCTACGAGCAGTACTTC
CASSLWDTYEQYF
>-|-|TRBJ2-3|15|TRBV7-8
TGTGCCAGCAGCCCTTGGACAGGAGGGGCAGATACGCAGTATTTT
CASSPWTGGADTQYF
>-|-|TRBJ2-7|14|TRBV30
TGTGCCTGGAGTGTAAAAGGGGGATCCTACGAGCAGTACTTC
CAWSVKGGSYEQYF
>-|-|TRBJ1-1|17|TRBV24-1
TGTGCCACCAGTGCCCCATCAAGGGGGTACATGAACACTGAAGCTTTCTTT
CATSAPSRGYMNTEAFF
>once|-|TRBJ1-3|14|TRBV7-2
TGTGCCAGCAGTTCCCGGGAGGCAGGAAACACCATATATTTT
CASSSREAGNTIYF
>few|-|TRBJ1-6|14|TRBV7-9
TGTGCCAGCAGCTTAGAAGGGACAAATTCACCCCTCCACTTT
CASSLEGTNSPLHF
>-|TRBD1|TRBJ1-5|15|TRBV19
TGTGCCAGTAGTCCGAAACAGGGGGCTAATCAGCCCCAGCATTTT
CASSPKQGANQPQHF
>once|-|TRBJ2-2|17|TRBV18
TGTGCCAGCTCACCGCCCGGACTCCGGACTCCCACCGGGGAGCTGTTTTTT
CASSPPGLRTPTGELFF
>few|-|TRBJ1-5|13|TRBV3-1/TRBV3-2
TGTGCCAGCAGCCAGGGGGGAAGTCAGCCCCAGCATTTT
CASSQGGSQPQHF
>-|-|TRBJ2-1|11|TRBV9
TGTGCCAGCAGGGCGGGGAATGAGCAGTTCTTC
CASRAGNEQFF
>-|TRBD2|TRBJ2-1|14|TRBV6-5
TGTGCCAGCCATAGGACTAGCGGGAGTGACGAGCAGTTCTTC
CASHRTSGSDEQFF
>-|TRBD2|TRBJ2-5|14|TRBV16
TGTGCCAGCAGCCAATTCACTAGCGGAGAGACCCAGTACTTC
CASSQFTSGETQYF
>-|TRBD1|TRBJ1-1|14|TRBV5-4
TGTGCCAGCAGCTCTGACAGGGGCTACACTGAAGCTTTCTTT
CASSSDRGYTEAFF
>-|-|TRBJ1-4|15|TRBV18
TGTGCCAGCTCACCACAGACGGGATCGAGTGAAAAACTGTTTTTT
CASSPQTGSSEKLFF
>-|TRBD1|TRBJ1-1|12|TRBV27
TGTGCCAGCAGTCCCGGACAGGGTCAAGCTTTCTTT
CASSPGQGQAFF
>-|TRBD1|TRBJ2-1|13|TRBV2
TGTGCCAGCAGCGTGAACAGGGGCAATGAGCAGTTCTTC
CASSVNRGNEQFF
>-|-|TRBJ1-1|13|TRBV29-1
TGCAGCGTTGTTACGGGGGGGGTCACTGAAGCTTTCTTT
CSVVTGGVTEAFF
>-|-|TRBJ1-1|15|TRBV24-1
TGTGCCACCAGGGGGGCAGGGCCGGGGAACACTGAAGCTTTCTTT
CATRGAGPGNTEAFF
>few|-|TRBJ1-5|14|TRBV24-1
TGTGCCACCAGTGAACCTGACAGGAGGCAGCCCCAGCATTTT
CATSEPDRRQPQHF
>once|TRBD1|TRBJ1-1|15|TRBV7-8
TGTGCCAGCAGCTTAATAGGACAGGGTATGTCTGAAGCTTTCTTT
CASSLIGQGMSEAFF
>-|TRBD1|TRBJ1-1|14|TRBV30
TGTGCCTGGAACCCCGGGACAGCGAACACTGAAGCTTTCTTT
CAWNPGTANTEAFF
>-|-|TRBJ1-1|15|TRBV10-3
TGTGCCATCAGTGGGGGGGTTAACAGAAACACTGAAGCTTTCTTT
CAISGGVNRNTEAFF
>-|-|TRBJ1-2|15|TRBV28
TGTGCCAGCAGTCTAACCGGGACAACGAACTATGGCTACACCTTC
CASSLTGTTNYGYTF
>-|TRBD1|TRBJ1-2|16|TRBV19
TGTGCCAGTAGTCCCAAGGACAGGGGGCGCGCCTATGGCTACACCTTC
CASSPKDRGRAYGYTF
>-|-|TRBJ2-7|13|TRBV19
TGTGCCAGTAGTATCGCTATCTCCTACGAGCAGTACTTC
CASSIAISYEQYF
>-|TRBD1|TRBJ1-1|16|TRBV11-2
TGTGCCAGCAGCTTAGACCCCGGACAGGGGGCAAGTGAAGCTTTCTTT
CASSLDPGQGASEAFF
>-|TRBD1|TRBJ1-2|13|TRBV29-1
TGCAGCGTTCGAACAGGGGGCAACTATGGCTACACCTTC
CSVRTGGNYGYTF
>-|-|TRBJ2-7|12|TRBV6-4
TGTGCCAGCAAGGACAGGGAGGGCGAGCAGTACTTC
CASKDREGEQYF
>-|TRBD2|TRBJ2-5|15|TRBV2
TGTGCCAGCAGCGCCGGTAGCGGGAGGTATGAGACCCAGTACTTC
CASSAGSGRYETQYF
>-|-|TRBJ1-2|12|TRBV5-1
TGCGCCAGCAGCTTGTTAGGGGATGGCTACACCTTC
CASSLLGDGYTF
>-|-|TRBJ1-3|16|TRBV7-2
TGTGCCAGCAGCCGCGTTGATACCGGCTCTGGAAACACCATATATTTT
CASSRVDTGSGNTIYF
>-|-|TRBJ2-7|14|TRBV10-3
TGTGCCATCAGTGAGTCGAGAGAATCCTACGAGCAGTACTTC
CAISESRESYEQYF
>-|TRBD1|TRBJ2-1|14|TRBV6-5
TGTGCCAGCAGGGTACAGGGGGGAGGCGATGAGCAGTTCTTC
CASRVQGGGDEQFF
>-|-|TRBJ2-1|11|TRBV10-2
TGCGCCAGCTGGACTTACAATGAGCAGTTCTTC
CASWTYNEQFF
>-|-|TRBJ1-4|12|TRBV3-1/TRBV3-2
TGTGCCAGCAGCCAAAGGGAGGGGAAACTGTTTTTT
CASSQREGKLFF
>-|-|TRBJ2-1|14|TRBV7-9
TGTGCCAGCAGCTTTATGGCGGGGTACAATGAGCAGTTCTTC
CASSFMAGYNEQFF